This T cell receptor (beta chain) was obtained from a study of Ad26.COV2.S vaccination and SARS-CoV-2 variants. The study, taken as a whole, reports: Analytic work on TCR breadth and depth might have understated the full extent of total T cell responses.

Notes on this clone: Antigen unknown.

Treatment described: around 19 received Ad26.COV2.S at low or high dose, single or two shots; 5 received placebo; per-sample allocation not given. Sampling was done on day 63 after the first vaccine or placebo injection. Expression of Wuhan-strain SARS-CoV-2 spike came from the Ad26 vector that formed the vaccine. The protocol was immunoSEQ multiplex PCR, while the TCRdb copy is restricted to in-frame clones and leaves out a portion. Of 300,000 to 350,000 clones in the sample, about 87% were seen once. Here the sequenced sample was peripheral blood, taken in a trial of Ad26.COV2.S vaccine versus placebo. The sequence was obtained from a person aged 18 to 65 who received the Ad26.COV2.S COVID-19 vaccine or a placebo.

The CDR3 is CASSFLFRATSGNTIYF. CDR3 coding DNA: TGTGCCAGCAGTTTCCTCTTTAGAGCGACCTCTGGAAACACCATATATTTT. This sequence joins TRBV28 and TRBJ1-3; D not certain. CDR1 is MDHEN and CDR2 is SYDVKM in the germline V gene. This CDR3 is 17 amino acids long. V shed 3 bases and J shed 0 bases, with 15 bases lying between them. Drawing the rest from reference TRBV28 and TRBJ1-3, the complete variable domain is DVKVTQSSRYLVKRTGEKVFLECVQDMDHENMFWYRQDPGLGLRLIYFSYDVKMKEKGDIPEGYSVSREKKERFSLILESASTNQTSMYLCASSFLFRATSGNTIYFGEGSWLTVV.